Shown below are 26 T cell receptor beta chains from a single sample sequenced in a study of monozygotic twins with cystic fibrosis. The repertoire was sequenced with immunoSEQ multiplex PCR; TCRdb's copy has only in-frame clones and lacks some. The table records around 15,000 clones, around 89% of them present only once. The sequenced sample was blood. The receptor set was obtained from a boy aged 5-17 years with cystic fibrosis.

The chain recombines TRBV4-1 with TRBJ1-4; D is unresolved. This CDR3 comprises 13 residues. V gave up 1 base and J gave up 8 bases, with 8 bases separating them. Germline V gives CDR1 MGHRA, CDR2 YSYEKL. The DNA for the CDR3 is TGCGCCAGCAGCCAAGCGTACGTCGAAAAACTGTTTTTT. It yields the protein CASSQAYVEKLFF.

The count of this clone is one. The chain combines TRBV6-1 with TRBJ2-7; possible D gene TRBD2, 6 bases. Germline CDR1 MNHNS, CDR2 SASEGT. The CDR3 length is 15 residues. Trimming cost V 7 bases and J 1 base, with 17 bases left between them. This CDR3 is CASTAPGRESYEQYF. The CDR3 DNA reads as TGTGCCAGCACCGCGCCCGGCCGGGAGTCCTACGAGCAGTACTTC.

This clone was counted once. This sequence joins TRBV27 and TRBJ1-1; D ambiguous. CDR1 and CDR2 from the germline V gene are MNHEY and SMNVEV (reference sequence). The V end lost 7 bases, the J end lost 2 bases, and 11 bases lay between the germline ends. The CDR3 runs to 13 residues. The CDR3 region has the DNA TGTGCCAGCACGGGCCAGTTTAACACTGAAGCTTTCTTT. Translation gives CASTGQFNTEAFF.

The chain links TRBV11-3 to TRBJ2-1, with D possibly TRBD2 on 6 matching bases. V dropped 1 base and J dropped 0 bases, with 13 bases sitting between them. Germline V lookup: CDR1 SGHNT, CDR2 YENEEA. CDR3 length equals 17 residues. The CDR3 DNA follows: TGTGCCAGCAGCTTAGGCCCGGACGGGGGCTCCTACAATGAGCAGTTCTTC. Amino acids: CASSLGPDGGSYNEQFF.

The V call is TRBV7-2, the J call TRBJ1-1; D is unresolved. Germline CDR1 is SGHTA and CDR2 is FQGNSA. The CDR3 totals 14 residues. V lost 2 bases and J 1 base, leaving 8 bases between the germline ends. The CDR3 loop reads CASSLSGRNTEAFF. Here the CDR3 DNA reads TGTGCCAGCAGCTTATCTGGGCGGAACACTGAAGCTTTCTTT. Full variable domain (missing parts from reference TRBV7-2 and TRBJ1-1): GAGVSQSPSNKVTEKGKDVELRCDPISGHTALYWYRQSLGQGLEFLIYFQGNSAPDKSGLPSDRFSAERTGGSVSTLTIQRTQQEDSAVYLCASSLSGRNTEAFFGQGTRLTVV.

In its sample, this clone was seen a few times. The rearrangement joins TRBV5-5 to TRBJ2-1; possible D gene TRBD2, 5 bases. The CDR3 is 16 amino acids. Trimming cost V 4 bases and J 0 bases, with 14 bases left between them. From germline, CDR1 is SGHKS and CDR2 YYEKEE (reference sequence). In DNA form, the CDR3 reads TGTGCCAGCAGCCCGCGGAGTGGGAGCTCCTACAATGAGCAGTTCTTC. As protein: CASSPRSGSSYNEQFF. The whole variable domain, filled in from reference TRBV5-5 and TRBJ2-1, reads DAGVTQSPTHLIKTRGQQVTLRCSPISGHKSVSWYQQVLGQGPQFIFQYYEKEERGRGNFPDRFSARQFPNYSSELNVNALLLGDSALYLCASSPRSGSSYNEQFFGPGTRLTVL.

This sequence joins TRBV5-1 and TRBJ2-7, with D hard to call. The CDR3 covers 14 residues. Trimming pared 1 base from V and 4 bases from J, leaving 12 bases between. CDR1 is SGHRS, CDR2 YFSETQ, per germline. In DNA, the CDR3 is TGCGCCAGCAGCTTGCTCCATAGTGAGTACGAGCAGTACTTC. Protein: CASSLLHSEYEQYF.

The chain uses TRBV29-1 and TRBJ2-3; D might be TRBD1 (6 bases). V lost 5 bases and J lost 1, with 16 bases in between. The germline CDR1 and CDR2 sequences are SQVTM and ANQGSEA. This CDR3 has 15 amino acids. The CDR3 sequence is CSVNYQGTGTDTQYF. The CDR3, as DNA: TGCAGCGTTAATTATCAGGGGACCGGCACAGATACGCAGTATTTT.

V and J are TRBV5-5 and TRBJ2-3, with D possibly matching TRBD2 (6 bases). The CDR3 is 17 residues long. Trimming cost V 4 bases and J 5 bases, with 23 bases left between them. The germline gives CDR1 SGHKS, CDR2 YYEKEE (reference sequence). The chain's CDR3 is CASSHTNRMSGLDTQYF. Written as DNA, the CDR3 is TGTGCCAGCAGCCACACCAACCGGATGTCGGGACTAGATACGCAGTATTTT.

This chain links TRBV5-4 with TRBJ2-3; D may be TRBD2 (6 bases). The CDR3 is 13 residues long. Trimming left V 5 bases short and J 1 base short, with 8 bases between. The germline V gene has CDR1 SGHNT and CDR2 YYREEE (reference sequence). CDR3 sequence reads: CASRGGGTDTQYF. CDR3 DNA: TGTGCCAGCAGGGGAGGCGGCACAGATACGCAGTATTTT.

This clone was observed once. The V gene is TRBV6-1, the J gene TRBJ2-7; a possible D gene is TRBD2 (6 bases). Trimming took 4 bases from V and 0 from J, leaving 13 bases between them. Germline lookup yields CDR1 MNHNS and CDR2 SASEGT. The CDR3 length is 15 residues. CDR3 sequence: CASSVGGGASYEQYF. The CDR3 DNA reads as TGTGCCAGCAGTGTCGGTGGCGGGGCCTCCTACGAGCAGTACTTC.

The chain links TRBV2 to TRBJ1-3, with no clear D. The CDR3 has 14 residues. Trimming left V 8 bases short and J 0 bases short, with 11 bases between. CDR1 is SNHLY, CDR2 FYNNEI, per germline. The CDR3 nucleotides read TGTGCCAGCGGGCGACATATCTCTGGAAACACCATATATTTT. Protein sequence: CASGRHISGNTIYF.

CDR3 coding DNA: TGCGCCAGCAGCCAAGCGCCAGGGACTGGAGAGACCCAGTACTTC. This codes for CASSQAPGTGETQYF. V is TRBV4-1 and J is TRBJ2-5; D is perhaps TRBD2 (6 bases). Trimming cost V 1 base and J 4 bases, with 13 bases left between them. This CDR3 comprises 15 residues. CDR1 is MGHRA, CDR2 YSYEKL, per germline.

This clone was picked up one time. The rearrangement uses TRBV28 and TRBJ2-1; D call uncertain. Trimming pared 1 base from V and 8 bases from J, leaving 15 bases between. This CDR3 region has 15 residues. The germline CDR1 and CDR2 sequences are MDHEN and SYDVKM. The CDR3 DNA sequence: TGTGCCAGCAGTTTATATAACTACCCATGGGATGAGCAGTTCTTC. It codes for CASSLYNYPWDEQFF.

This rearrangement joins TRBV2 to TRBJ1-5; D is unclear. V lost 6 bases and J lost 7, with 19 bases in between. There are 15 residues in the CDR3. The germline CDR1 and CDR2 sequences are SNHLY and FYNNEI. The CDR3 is CASSETPVRGQPQHF. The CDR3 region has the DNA TGTGCCAGCAGCGAAACCCCTGTCCGAGGGCAGCCCCAGCATTTT.

DNA for the CDR3: TGTGCCAGCAGCTCTAGCGGGGGGGCCCTCGAGCAGTACTTC. Translation gives CASSSSGGALEQYF. This rearrangement joins TRBV5-6 to TRBJ2-7; TRBD2 matches at 12 bases. Germline V gene data show CDR1 as SGHDT and CDR2 as YYEEEE. CDR3 length: 14 amino acids. The junction had 4 bases not matched to a gene; V was cut back by 3 bases and J by 6 bases.

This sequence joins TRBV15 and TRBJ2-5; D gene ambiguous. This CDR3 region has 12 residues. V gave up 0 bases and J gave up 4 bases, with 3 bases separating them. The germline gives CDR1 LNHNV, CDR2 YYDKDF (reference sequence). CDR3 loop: CATSRDIETQYF. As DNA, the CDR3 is TGTGCCACCAGCAGAGATATAGAGACCCAGTACTTC. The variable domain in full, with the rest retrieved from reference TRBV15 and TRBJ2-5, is DAMVIQNPRYQVTQFGKPVTLSCSQTLNHNVMYWYQQKSSQAPKLLFHYYDKDFNNEADTPDNFQSRRPNTSFCFLDIRSPGLGDTAMYLCATSRDIETQYFGPGTRLLVL.

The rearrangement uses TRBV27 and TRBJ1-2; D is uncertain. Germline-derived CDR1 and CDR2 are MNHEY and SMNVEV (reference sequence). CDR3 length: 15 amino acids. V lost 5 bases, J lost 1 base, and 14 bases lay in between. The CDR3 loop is CASSPTDWGNYGYTF. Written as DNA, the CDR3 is TGTGCCAGCAGTCCCACGGACTGGGGTAACTATGGCTACACCTTC.

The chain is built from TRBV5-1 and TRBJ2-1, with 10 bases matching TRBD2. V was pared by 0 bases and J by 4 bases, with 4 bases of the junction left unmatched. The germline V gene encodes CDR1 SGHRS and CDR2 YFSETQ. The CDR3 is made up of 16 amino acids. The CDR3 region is CASSLVAGGRYNEQFF. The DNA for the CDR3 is TGCGCCAGCAGCTTGGTAGCGGGGGGCCGTTACAATGAGCAGTTCTTC.

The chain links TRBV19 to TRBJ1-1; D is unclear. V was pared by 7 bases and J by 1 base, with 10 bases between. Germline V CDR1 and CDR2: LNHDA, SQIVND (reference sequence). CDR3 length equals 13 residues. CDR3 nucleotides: TGTGCCAGTATAGGGATTCGGAACACTGAAGCTTTCTTT. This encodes CASIGIRNTEAFF.

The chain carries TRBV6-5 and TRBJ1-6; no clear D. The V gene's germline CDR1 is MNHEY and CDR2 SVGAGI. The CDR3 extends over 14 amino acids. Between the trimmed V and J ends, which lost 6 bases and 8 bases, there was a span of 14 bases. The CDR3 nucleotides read TGTGCCAGCAGAGGTGTGCGGCGAGATTCACCCCTCCACTTT. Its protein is CASRGVRRDSPLHF.

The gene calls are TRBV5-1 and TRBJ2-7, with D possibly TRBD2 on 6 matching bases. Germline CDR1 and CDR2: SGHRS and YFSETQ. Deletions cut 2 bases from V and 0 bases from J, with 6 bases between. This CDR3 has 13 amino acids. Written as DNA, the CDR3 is TGCGCCAGCAGCTTCGGGGGCTCCTACGAGCAGTACTTC. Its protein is CASSFGGSYEQYF.

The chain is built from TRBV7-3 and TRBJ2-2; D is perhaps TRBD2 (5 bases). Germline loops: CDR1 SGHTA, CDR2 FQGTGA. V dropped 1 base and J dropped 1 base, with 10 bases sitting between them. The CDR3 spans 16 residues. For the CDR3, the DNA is TGTGCCAGCAGCTTAAATCCAGGAGGGAACACCGGGGAGCTGTTTTTT. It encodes CASSLNPGGNTGELFF. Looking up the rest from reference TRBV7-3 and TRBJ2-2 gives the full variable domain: GAGVSQTPSNKVTEKGKYVELRCDPISGHTALYWYRQSLGQGPEFLIYFQGTGAADDSGLPNDRFFAVRPEGSVSTLKIQRTERGDSAVYLCASSLNPGGNTGELFFGEGSRLTVL.

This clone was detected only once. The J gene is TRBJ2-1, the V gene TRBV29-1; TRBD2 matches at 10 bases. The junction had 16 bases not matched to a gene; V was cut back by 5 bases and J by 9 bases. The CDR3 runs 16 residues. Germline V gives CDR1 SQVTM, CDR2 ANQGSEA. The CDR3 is CSVPDEGLAFRSEQFF. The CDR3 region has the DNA TGCAGCGTTCCTGACGAGGGACTAGCGTTTAGAAGTGAGCAGTTCTTC.

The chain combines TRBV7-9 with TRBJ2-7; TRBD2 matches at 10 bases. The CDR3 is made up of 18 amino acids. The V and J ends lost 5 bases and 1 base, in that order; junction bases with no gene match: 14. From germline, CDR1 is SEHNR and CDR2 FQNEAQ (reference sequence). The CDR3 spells CASSLKRKSGRGSYEQYF. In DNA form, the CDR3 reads TGTGCCAGCAGCCTTAAACGGAAGAGCGGGAGGGGTTCCTACGAGCAGTACTTC.

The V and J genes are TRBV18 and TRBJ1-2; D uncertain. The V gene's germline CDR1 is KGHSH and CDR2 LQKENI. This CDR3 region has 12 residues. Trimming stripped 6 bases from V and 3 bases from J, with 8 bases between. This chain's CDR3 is CASSLWDYGYTF. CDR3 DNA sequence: TGTGCCAGCTCTCTTTGGGACTATGGCTACACCTTC.